This TCR beta chain was recovered during a study of post-analysis software for immune sequencing data. The TCR beta cDNA libraries contained unique molecular identifiers. A single record per CDR3 protein comes from TCRdb applying MiXCR to the PCR reads. The sample has 800,000 to 950,000 distinct CDR3 sequences; 53% are singletons. The receptor comes from a girl aged 10-17 years with multiple sclerosis. What was sequenced was blood.

This chain's CDR3 is CASSQERSPYEQYF. CDR3 nucleotide sequence: TGCGCCAGCAGCCAAGAGAGGTCCCCTTACGAGCAGTACTTC. V gene TRBV4-1 combines with J gene TRBJ2-5, with unresolved D. The DNA end favors TRBJ2-7, so the J call may be wrong. The germline gives CDR1 MGHRA, CDR2 YSYEKL. This CDR3 has 14 residues.